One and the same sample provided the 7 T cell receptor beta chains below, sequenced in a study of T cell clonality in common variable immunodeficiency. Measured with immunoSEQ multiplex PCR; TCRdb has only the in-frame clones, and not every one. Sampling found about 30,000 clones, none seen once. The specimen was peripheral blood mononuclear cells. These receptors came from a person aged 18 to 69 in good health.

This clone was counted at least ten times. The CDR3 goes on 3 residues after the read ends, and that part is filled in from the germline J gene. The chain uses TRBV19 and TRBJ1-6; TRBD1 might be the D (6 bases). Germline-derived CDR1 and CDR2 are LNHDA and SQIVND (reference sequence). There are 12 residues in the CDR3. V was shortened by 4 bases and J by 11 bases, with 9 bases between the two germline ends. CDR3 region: CASSNRDPPLHF. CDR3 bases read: TGTGCCAGTAGTAACAGGGATCCACCC.

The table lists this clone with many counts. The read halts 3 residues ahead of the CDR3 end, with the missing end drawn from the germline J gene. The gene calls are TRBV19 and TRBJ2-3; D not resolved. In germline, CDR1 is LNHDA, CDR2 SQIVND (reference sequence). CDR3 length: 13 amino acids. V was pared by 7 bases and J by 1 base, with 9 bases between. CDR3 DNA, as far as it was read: TGTGCCAGTAAGGTGGGCCGCACAGATACG. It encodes CASKVGRTDT. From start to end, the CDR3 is CASKVGRTDTQYF.

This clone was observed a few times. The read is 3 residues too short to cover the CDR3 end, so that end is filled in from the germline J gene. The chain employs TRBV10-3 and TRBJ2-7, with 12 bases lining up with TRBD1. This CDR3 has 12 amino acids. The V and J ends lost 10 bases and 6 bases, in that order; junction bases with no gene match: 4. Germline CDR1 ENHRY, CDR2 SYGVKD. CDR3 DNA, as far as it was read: TGTGCCACCGAGGGACAGGGGGCCGAG. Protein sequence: CATEGQGAE. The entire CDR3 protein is CATEGQGAEQYF.

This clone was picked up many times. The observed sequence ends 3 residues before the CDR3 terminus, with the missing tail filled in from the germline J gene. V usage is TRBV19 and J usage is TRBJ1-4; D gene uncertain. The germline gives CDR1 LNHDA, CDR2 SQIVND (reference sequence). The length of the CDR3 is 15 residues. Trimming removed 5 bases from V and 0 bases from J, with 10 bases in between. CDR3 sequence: CASSLARATNEKLFF. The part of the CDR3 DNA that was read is TGTGCCAGTAGTTTGGCGAGGGCAACTAATGAAAAA. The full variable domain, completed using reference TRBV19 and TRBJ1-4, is DGGITQSPKYLFRKEGQNVTLSCEQNLNHDAMYWYRQDPGQGLRLIYYSQIVNDFQKGDIAEGYSVSREKKESFPLTVTSAQKNPTAFYLCASSLARATNEKLFFGSGTQLSVL.

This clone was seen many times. This CDR3 is CASTLIAGEPLGETQYF. The CDR3 bases that were read are TGTGCCAGTACCTTAATAGCGGGGGAGCCACTTGGGGAGACC. The chain has TRBV19 and TRBJ2-5; 9 bases are a match to TRBD2. The sequence runs out 3 residues before the end of the CDR3; the remainder is reconstructed from the germline J gene. Germline V gives CDR1 LNHDA, CDR2 SQIVND (reference sequence). CDR3 size: 17 residues. V shed 7 bases and J 5 bases; nucleotides not matched to a gene: 17.

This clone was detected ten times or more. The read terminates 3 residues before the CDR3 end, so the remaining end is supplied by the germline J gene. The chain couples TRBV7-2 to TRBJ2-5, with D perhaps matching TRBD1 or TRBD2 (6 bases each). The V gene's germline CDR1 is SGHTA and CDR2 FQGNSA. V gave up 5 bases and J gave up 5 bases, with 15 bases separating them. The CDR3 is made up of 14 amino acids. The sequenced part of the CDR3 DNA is TGTGCCAGCAGCACATACACAGGGAGGGAGACC. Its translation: CASSTYTGRET. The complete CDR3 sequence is CASSTYTGRETQYF.

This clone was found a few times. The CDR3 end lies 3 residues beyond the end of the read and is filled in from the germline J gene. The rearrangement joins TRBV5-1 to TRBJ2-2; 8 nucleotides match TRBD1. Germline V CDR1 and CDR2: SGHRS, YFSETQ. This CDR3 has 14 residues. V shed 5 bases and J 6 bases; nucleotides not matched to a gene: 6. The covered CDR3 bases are TGCGCCAGCAGACAGACAGGGGCTGCCGGGGAG. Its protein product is CASRQTGAAGE. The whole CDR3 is CASRQTGAAGELFF.